These T cell receptor beta chains were read from a single sample in a study of T cells in narcolepsy. The method was immunoSEQ multiplex PCR; TCRdb's version includes in-frame clones alone and lacks a portion of them. The sample includes about 40,000 clones, about 87% of them seen just once. Sequenced material: CD45RA- memory CD4+ T cells from PBMCs. These receptors came from a human donor with narcolepsy. Each CDR3 is given with its conserved first and last residue. A D gene is named only where the DNA matches it firmly. The size entry is marked missing in some rows and otherwise reads once, few, many or a size class.

J gene: TRBJ1-5
D gene: -
CDR3 length: 15
V gene: TRBV2
clone size: -
CDR3 protein: CASSEGRGGSQPQHF
CDR3 DNA: TGTGCCAGCAGTGAAGGTAGGGGGGGTAGTCAGCCCCAGCATTTT

J gene: TRBJ1-1
D gene: -
CDR3 length: 15
V gene: TRBV5-8
clone size: -
CDR3 protein: CASSSRAVLGTEAFF
CDR3 DNA: TGTGCCAGCAGCTCTAGGGCAGTTCTTGGCACTGAAGCTTTCTTT

J gene: TRBJ2-7
D gene: -
CDR3 length: 16
V gene: TRBV11-1
clone size: -
CDR3 protein: CASSLGGSRTTYEQYF
CDR3 DNA: TGTGCCAGCAGCTTAGGGGGGTCCAGAACAACCTACGAGCAGTACTTC

J gene: TRBJ2-3
D gene: TRBD1
CDR3 length: 17
V gene: TRBV18
clone size: -
CDR3 protein: CASSLYDRGSSTDTQYF
CDR3 DNA: TGTGCCAGCTCACTTTACGACAGGGGTTCGAGTACAGATACGCAGTATTTT

J gene: TRBJ2-4
D gene: -
CDR3 length: 15
V gene: TRBV7-2
clone size: -
CDR3 protein: CASSLGQEGGNIQYF
CDR3 DNA: TGTGCCAGCAGCCTCGGACAGGAGGGGGGAAACATTCAGTACTTC

J gene: TRBJ2-2
D gene: -
CDR3 length: 15
V gene: TRBV4-3
clone size: -
CDR3 protein: CASSQVRVNTGELFF
CDR3 DNA: TGCGCCAGCAGCCAAGTTCGGGTAAACACCGGGGAGCTGTTTTTT

J gene: TRBJ1-4
D gene: -
CDR3 length: 15
V gene: TRBV4-3
clone size: -
CDR3 protein: CASSQDQGGNEKLFF
CDR3 DNA: TGCGCCAGCAGCCAAGATCAGGGAGGTAATGAAAAACTGTTTTTT

J gene: TRBJ2-1
D gene: -
CDR3 length: 11
V gene: TRBV20-1
clone size: once
CDR3 protein: CSARDNREQFF
CDR3 DNA: TGCAGTGCTAGAGATAACAGGGAGCAGTTCTTC

J gene: TRBJ1-1
D gene: -
CDR3 length: 13
V gene: TRBV6-5
clone size: -
CDR3 protein: CASSSPGGAEAFF
CDR3 DNA: TGTGCCAGCAGTTCCCCCGGGGGGGCTGAAGCTTTCTTT

J gene: TRBJ2-5
D gene: -
CDR3 length: 13
V gene: TRBV27
clone size: -
CDR3 protein: CASSSVARETQYF
CDR3 DNA: TGTGCCAGCAGTTCCGTGGCTCGAGAGACCCAGTACTTC

J gene: TRBJ2-5
D gene: -
CDR3 length: 16
V gene: TRBV7-2
clone size: -
CDR3 protein: CASSWPQAGPQETQYF
CDR3 DNA: TGTGCCAGCAGCTGGCCCCAGGCGGGGCCCCAAGAGACCCAGTACTTC

J gene: TRBJ2-7
D gene: -
CDR3 length: 14
V gene: TRBV4-3
clone size: -
CDR3 protein: CASSQVRVYYEQYF
CDR3 DNA: TGCGCCAGCAGCCAAGTCAGGGTGTACTACGAGCAGTACTTC

J gene: TRBJ2-3
D gene: TRBD1
CDR3 length: 16
V gene: TRBV4-3
clone size: -
CDR3 protein: CASSQSRTGPTDTQYF
CDR3 DNA: TGCGCCAGCAGCCAAAGTCGGACAGGGCCCACAGATACGCAGTATTTT

J gene: TRBJ1-1
D gene: -
CDR3 length: 14
V gene: TRBV7-2
clone size: -
CDR3 protein: CASKAEVVDTEAFF
CDR3 DNA: TGTGCCAGCAAAGCTGAGGTCGTTGACACTGAAGCTTTCTTT

J gene: TRBJ2-1
D gene: TRBD1
CDR3 length: 14
V gene: TRBV2
clone size: -
CDR3 protein: CASAGTGVYNEQFF
CDR3 DNA: TGTGCCAGCGCCGGGACAGGGGTCTACAATGAGCAGTTCTTC

J gene: TRBJ2-3
D gene: TRBD2
CDR3 length: 16
V gene: TRBV9
clone size: -
CDR3 protein: CASSVGPAGGRDTQYF
CDR3 DNA: TGTGCCAGCAGCGTAGGACCAGCGGGGGGTAGGGATACGCAGTATTTT

J gene: TRBJ2-1
D gene: TRBD2
CDR3 length: 15
V gene: TRBV5-8
clone size: -
CDR3 protein: CASSLVLAVYNEQFF
CDR3 DNA: TGTGCCAGCAGCTTGGTACTAGCGGTCTACAATGAGCAGTTCTTC